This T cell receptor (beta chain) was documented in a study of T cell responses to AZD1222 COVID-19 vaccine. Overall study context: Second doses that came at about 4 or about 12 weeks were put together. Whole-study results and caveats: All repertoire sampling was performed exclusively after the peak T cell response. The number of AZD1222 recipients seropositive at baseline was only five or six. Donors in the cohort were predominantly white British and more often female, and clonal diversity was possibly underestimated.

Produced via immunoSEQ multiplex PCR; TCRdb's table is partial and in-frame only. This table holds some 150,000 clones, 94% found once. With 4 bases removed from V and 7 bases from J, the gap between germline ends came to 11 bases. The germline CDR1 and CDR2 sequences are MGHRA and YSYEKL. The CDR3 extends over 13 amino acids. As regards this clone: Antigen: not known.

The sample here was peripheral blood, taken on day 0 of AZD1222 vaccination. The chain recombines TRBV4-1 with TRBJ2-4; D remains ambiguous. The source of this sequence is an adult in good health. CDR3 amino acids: CASSPLPSNIQYF. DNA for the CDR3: TGCGCCAGCAGCCCCCTTCCTAGTAACATTCAGTACTTC.